This is a list of T cell receptor beta chains from one sample in a study of PD-L1 blockade in urothelial cancer. Profiled with immunoSEQ multiplex PCR; TCRdb holds only in-frame clones, not every one. The sample consists of fewer than 50,000 clones, about four fifths of them appearing once. The specimen comprised PBMCs, sampled around atezolizumab (anti-PD-L1) treatment. The receptors derive from a man between 65 and 85 years old with urothelial cancer. CDR3s leave out the opening cysteine and the closing phenylalanine or tryptophan.

cdr3_aa: ASGGTFSYEQY; v_call: TRBV2; j_call: TRBJ2-7
cdr3_aa: ASSIQGWDTQY; v_call: TRBV19; j_call: TRBJ2-3
cdr3_aa: ASSFVGGIHSYNEQF; v_call: TRBV28; j_call: TRBJ2-1
cdr3_aa: ASSFRGPGEQF; v_call: TRBV7-3; j_call: TRBJ2-1
cdr3_aa: ASTYIRKGASSGANVLT; v_call: TRBV28; j_call: TRBJ2-6
cdr3_aa: ASSLADLAYNEQF; v_call: TRBV5-1; j_call: TRBJ2-1
cdr3_aa: ASSVWQLNTEAF; v_call: TRBV19; j_call: TRBJ1-1
cdr3_aa: ASSQLGLSGNTIY; v_call: TRBV4-1; j_call: TRBJ1-3
cdr3_aa: ASSEAAGQGIYEQY; v_call: TRBV6-1; j_call: TRBJ2-7
cdr3_aa: ASSSGTIYEQY; v_call: TRBV28; j_call: TRBJ2-7
cdr3_aa: ASSLRTGVEGEQF; v_call: TRBV5-1; j_call: TRBJ2-1
cdr3_aa: ASSVVGGRGETQY; v_call: TRBV9; j_call: TRBJ2-5
cdr3_aa: ASSLGEGPSYEQY; v_call: TRBV7-6; j_call: TRBJ2-7
cdr3_aa: ASSAYRGAPPTNEKLF; v_call: TRBV6-1; j_call: TRBJ1-4
cdr3_aa: ASSVDRGQGETQY; v_call: TRBV2; j_call: TRBJ2-5
cdr3_aa: ASSGLAGYNEQF; v_call: TRBV5-1; j_call: TRBJ2-1
cdr3_aa: ASSYGGGSGELF; v_call: TRBV11-2; j_call: TRBJ2-2
cdr3_aa: ASKTREANEKLF; v_call: TRBV28; j_call: TRBJ1-4
cdr3_aa: ASSVEAGANTGELF; v_call: TRBV9; j_call: TRBJ2-2
cdr3_aa: ASSSLQYSNQPQH; v_call: TRBV28; j_call: TRBJ1-5
cdr3_aa: ASSLVGGGLGEQF; v_call: TRBV5-1; j_call: TRBJ2-1
cdr3_aa: ASSLDRGEQETQY; v_call: TRBV7-6; j_call: TRBJ2-5
cdr3_aa: ASSLAGITDTQY; v_call: TRBV5-4; j_call: TRBJ2-3
cdr3_aa: ASSPPSRETQY; v_call: TRBV18; j_call: TRBJ2-5
cdr3_aa: ASSEPTTGAYQETQY; v_call: TRBV6-1; j_call: TRBJ2-5
cdr3_aa: ASSSPPGTGNYGYT; v_call: TRBV28; j_call: TRBJ1-2
cdr3_aa: ASSPGTPTYEQY; v_call: TRBV5-1; j_call: TRBJ2-7
cdr3_aa: ASSRRTGGGDTQY; v_call: TRBV5-1; j_call: TRBJ2-3
cdr3_aa: ASSPLGLAGTGELF; v_call: TRBV18; j_call: TRBJ2-2